Listed below are T cell receptor beta chains from one sample, sequenced in a study of cytomegalovirus exposure and HLA in healthy donors. Profiling relied on immunoSEQ multiplex PCR, and the TCRdb table lists in-frame clones only, not all of them. This sample has over 85,000 clones; 65% to 80% occur once, and the top ten carry over 2.5%. The material sequenced was PBMCs. The receptors were sampled from a woman aged 55-69 years in good health and CMV-seropositive. CDR3s include the opening cysteine and the closing phenylalanine or tryptophan. The D gene is left open where the match is weak. Some rows mark clone size as missing; the rest say once, few, many or name a class of expanded clone.

D gene	CDR3 length	V gene	J gene	clone size	CDR3 protein	CDR3 DNA
TRBD1	18	TRBV2	TRBJ2-6	-	CASSAIPGGGSGANVLTF	TGTGCCAGCAGTGCGATACCAGGGGGCGGCTCTGGGGCCAACGTCCTGACTTTC
-	13	TRBV4-1	TRBJ1-5	-	CASSLSLNQPQHF	TGCGCCAGCAGCCTGAGTTTAAATCAGCCCCAGCATTTT
-	14	TRBV30	TRBJ1-3	-	CAWRIGGSGNTIYF	TGTGCCTGGAGAATAGGGGGCTCTGGAAACACCATATATTTT
TRBD2	17	TRBV18	TRBJ2-1	-	CASSPRLAGTVNNEQFF	TGTGCCAGCTCACCGAGACTAGCGGGAACCGTAAACAATGAGCAGTTCTTC
TRBD1	19	TRBV27	TRBJ1-2	-	CASSFRGGTGGGGGYGYTF	TGTGCCAGCAGTTTTCGGGGGGGGACAGGGGGCGGGGGCGGCTATGGCTACACCTTC
TRBD2	14	TRBV5-4	TRBJ2-7	-	CASSYSGASYEQYF	TGTGCCAGCAGTTATAGCGGGGCCTCCTACGAGCAGTACTTC
-	15	TRBV6-1	TRBJ2-3	once	CASSEAGISADTQYF	TGTGCCAGCAGTGAAGCGGGCATTTCCGCAGATACGCAGTATTTT
-	13	TRBV21-1	TRBJ1-1	-	CASRRTGPTEAFF	TGTGCCAGCAGAAGGACAGGGCCTACCGAAGCTTTCTTT
-	15	TRBV18	TRBJ2-3	few	CASSPPGGPQDTQYF	TGTGCCAGCTCACCACCAGGGGGTCCTCAAGATACGCAGTATTTT
-	11	TRBV6-6	TRBJ2-5	-	CASSYREAQYF	TGTGCCAGCAGTTACCGCGAGGCCCAGTACTTC
-	11	TRBV2	TRBJ1-2	-	CASSDRDGYTF	TGTGCCAGCAGTGACAGGGATGGCTACACCTTC
TRBD1	18	TRBV25-1	TRBJ1-2	-	CASSEWGGQGRTNYGYTF	TGTGCCAGCAGTGAATGGGGGGGACAGGGGCGCACTAACTATGGCTACACCTTC
-	13	TRBV6-5	TRBJ1-1	-	CASSYVANTEAFF	TGTGCCAGCAGTTACGTGGCAAACACTGAAGCTTTCTTT
TRBD2	14	TRBV19	TRBJ2-3	-	CASSPGTSENTQYF	TGTGCCAGTAGTCCCGGGACTAGCGAAAATACGCAGTATTTT
TRBD1	15	TRBV5-1	TRBJ2-7	-	CASSLGGTGGYGQYF	TGCGCCAGCAGCTTGGGGGGGACAGGGGGATACGGGCAGTACTTC
TRBD2	15	TRBV7-8	TRBJ2-2	-	CASSSRTGGTGELFF	TGTGCCAGCAGTTCTAGGACGGGAGGGACCGGGGAGCTGTTTTTT
TRBD1	14	TRBV7-9	TRBJ1-1	-	CSSSSSGGIAEAFF	TGTTCCAGCAGCTCGTCAGGGGGTATAGCTGAAGCTTTCTTT
TRBD2	18	TRBV7-7	TRBJ2-5	once	CASSPRLAGGYHKETQYF	TGTGCCAGCAGCCCGCGACTAGCGGGGGGGTACCACAAAGAGACCCAGTACTTC
-	14	TRBV5-6	TRBJ2-1	-	CASSLVGAYNEQFF	TGTGCCAGCAGCTTGGTCGGTGCCTACAATGAGCAGTTCTTC
TRBD1	14	TRBV28	TRBJ2-5	-	CASSLGQVQETQYF	TGTGCCAGCAGTTTAGGACAGGTACAAGAGACCCAGTACTTC
-	13	TRBV7-8	TRBJ1-5	-	CASRSSGDQPQHF	TGTGCCAGCAGATCTAGCGGGGATCAGCCCCAGCATTTT
-	13	TRBV27	TRBJ2-3	-	CASSLLGTDTQYF	TGTGCCAGCAGTTTACTCGGGACAGATACGCAGTATTTT
TRBD2	15	TRBV6-5	TRBJ2-7	-	CASSGGKGSSYEQYF	TGTGCCAGCAGCGGGGGGAAGGGAAGCTCCTACGAGCAGTACTTC
-	16	TRBV11-2	TRBJ2-1	-	CASSLEGGNSYNEQFF	TGTGCCAGCAGCTTAGAGGGCGGGAACTCCTACAATGAGCAGTTCTTC
TRBD2	17	TRBV4-1	TRBJ2-5	-	CASSQTKLAGEGETQYF	TGCGCCAGCAGCCAAACGAAACTAGCGGGAGAGGGAGAGACCCAGTACTTC
-	13	TRBV29-1	TRBJ2-4	-	CSVITRSTAIQYF	TGCAGCGTCATAACTAGGAGTACGGCCATTCAGTACTTC
-	17	TRBV25-1	TRBJ2-1	once	CASSEPSGQAMSIRQFF	TGTGCCAGCAGTGAACCATCTGGGCAAGCAATGAGCATTAGGCAGTTCTTC
TRBD1	16	TRBV4-1	TRBJ1-2	-	CASSQEGGQGAGGYTF	TGCGCCAGCAGCCAAGAAGGGGGACAGGGGGCGGGTGGCTACACCTTC
-	13	TRBV6-1	TRBJ1-5	-	CASSPRYNQPQHF	TGTGCCAGCAGTCCCCGTTACAATCAGCCCCAGCATTTT
-	12	TRBV28	TRBJ2-5	-	CASSLPRETQYF	TGTGCCAGCAGTTTGCCGAGAGAGACCCAGTACTTC
TRBD2	16	TRBV9	TRBJ2-1	few	CASSDRGLAGVVGQFF	TGTGCCAGCAGCGACCGGGGACTAGCGGGAGTGGTTGGGCAGTTCTTC
-	16	TRBV19	TRBJ2-4	-	CASGGFGTNRKNIQYF	TGTGCCAGTGGAGGTTTTGGGACAAACCGGAAAAACATTCAGTACTTC
-	11	TRBV7-2	TRBJ2-7	-	CASSLAREQYF	TGTGCCAGCAGCTTAGCGAGGGAGCAGTACTTC
-	19	TRBV5-1	TRBJ1-2	-	CASSLVGKPTQRGGYGYTF	TGCGCCAGCAGCTTGGTTGGAAAGCCGACTCAACGAGGGGGCTATGGCTACACCTTC
-	13	TRBV5-6	TRBJ1-5	-	CASSRTVNQPQHF	TGTGCCAGCAGCCGGACAGTCAATCAGCCCCAGCATTTT
TRBD2	18	TRBV4-2	TRBJ2-1	-	CASSQVAGGRSGVNEQFF	TGTGCCAGCAGCCAAGTTGCGGGAGGGCGGAGTGGGGTCAATGAGCAGTTCTTC
TRBD1	14	TRBV18	TRBJ1-2	-	CASSPPTGAGGYTF	TGTGCCAGCTCGCCCCCAACAGGGGCGGGTGGCTACACCTTC
TRBD2	17	TRBV7-9	TRBJ2-5	-	CASSSRLAGGFRETQYF	TGTGCCAGCAGCTCCCGACTAGCGGGAGGGTTCCGGGAGACCCAGTACTTC
-	15	TRBV25-1	TRBJ2-7	-	CASSESGGLTYEQYF	TGTGCCAGCAGTGAATCCGGGGGTCTCACCTACGAGCAGTACTTC
TRBD2	17	TRBV18	TRBJ2-1	-	CASSPPGVAGVKIEQFF	TGTGCCAGCTCACCACCGGGGGTAGCGGGAGTGAAAATTGAGCAGTTCTTC
TRBD1	15	TRBV7-3	TRBJ2-2	-	CASSYGAGGTGELFF	TGTGCCAGCAGCTACGGGGCAGGGGGCACCGGGGAGCTGTTTTTT
-	14	TRBV18	TRBJ1-5	-	CASSLQGRGQPQHF	TGTGCCAGCTCACTCCAGGGGCGCGGGCAGCCCCAGCATTTT
TRBD1	16	TRBV28	TRBJ1-1	few	CASRGTGMVGNTEAFF	TGTGCCAGCAGGGGGACAGGTATGGTCGGGAACACTGAAGCTTTCTTT
TRBD1	19	TRBV18	TRBJ1-4	-	CASSPFPGDRARGSEKLFF	TGTGCCAGCTCACCTTTCCCCGGGGACAGGGCACGCGGTAGTGAAAAACTGTTTTTT
-	13	TRBV7-3	TRBJ2-3	-	CASSLDEGVTQYF	TGTGCCAGCAGCTTAGACGAGGGGGTGACGCAGTATTTT
TRBD1	14	TRBV9	TRBJ2-1	-	CASSPRTGGNEQFF	TGTGCCAGCAGTCCTAGGACAGGGGGCAATGAGCAGTTCTTC
-	12	TRBV6-5	TRBJ1-2	-	CASSQKNYGYTF	TGTGCCAGCAGCCAGAAAAACTATGGCTACACCTTC
-	16	TRBV5-1	TRBJ1-3	once	CASSVIPGASGNTIYF	TGCGCCAGCAGCGTCATTCCGGGAGCCTCTGGAAACACCATATATTTT
-	13	TRBV7-3	TRBJ1-2	-	CASSWDGGYGYTF	TGTGCCAGCAGCTGGGACGGGGGCTATGGCTACACCTTC
TRBD2	17	TRBV2	TRBJ2-1	-	CARSTGTSGRAYNEQFF	TGTGCCAGGTCGACCGGGACTAGCGGGAGGGCATACAATGAGCAGTTCTTC
TRBD2	14	TRBV28	TRBJ2-2	-	CASSPWTSVGELFF	TGTGCCAGCAGTCCTTGGACTAGCGTCGGGGAGCTGTTTTTT
-	14	TRBV6-5	TRBJ1-2	-	CASSANQVNYGYTF	TGTGCCAGCAGCGCGAACCAGGTGAACTATGGCTACACCTTC
-	16	TRBV14	TRBJ2-3	-	CASSQVAAFLGDTQYF	TGTGCCAGCAGCCAAGTGGCAGCGTTTCTTGGAGATACGCAGTATTTT